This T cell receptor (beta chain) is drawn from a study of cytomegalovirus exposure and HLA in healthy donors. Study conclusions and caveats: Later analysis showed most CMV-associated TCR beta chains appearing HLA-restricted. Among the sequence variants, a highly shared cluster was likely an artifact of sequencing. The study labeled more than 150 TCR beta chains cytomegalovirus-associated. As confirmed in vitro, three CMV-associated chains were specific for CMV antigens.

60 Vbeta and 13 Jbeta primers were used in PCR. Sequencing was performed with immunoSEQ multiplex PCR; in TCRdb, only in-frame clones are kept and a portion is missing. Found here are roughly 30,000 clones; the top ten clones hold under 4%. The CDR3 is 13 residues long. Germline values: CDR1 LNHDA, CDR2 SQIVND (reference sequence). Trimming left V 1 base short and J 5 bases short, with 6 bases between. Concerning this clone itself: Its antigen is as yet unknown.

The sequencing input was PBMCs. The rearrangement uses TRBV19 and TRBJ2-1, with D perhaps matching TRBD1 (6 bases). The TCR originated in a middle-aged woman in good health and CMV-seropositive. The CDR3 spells CASSIGQDNEQFF. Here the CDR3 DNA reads TGTGCCAGTAGTATAGGACAGGACAATGAGCAGTTCTTC.